The 18 T cell receptor beta chains below come from one sample, sequenced in a study of neurological immune-mediated disorders. TCRdb re-called the 5' RACE reads through MiXCR, storing one row per CDR3 protein. Found here are roughly 25,000 distinct CDR3 sequences, roughly 6.3% of them singletons; the top ten hold less than 5%. Sequenced input: PBMCs. Receptors were obtained from a woman aged 40 to 50 in good health.

In its sample, this clonotype was seen many times. J is TRBJ2-7 and V is TRBV5-1; 7 nucleotides align to TRBD1. The V gene's germline CDR1 is SGHRS and CDR2 YFSETQ. This CDR3 region has 14 residues. V shed 4 bases, J shed 4 bases, and the junction held 8 bases outside the gene matches. CDR3 sequence: CASSPGTELYEQYF. Written as DNA, the CDR3 is TGCGCCAGCAGCCCGGGGACAGAGTTGTACGAGCAGTACTTC.

This clonotype showed up many times. V usage is TRBV6-1 and J usage is TRBJ2-3, with 13 bases aligning to TRBD2. The CDR3 is 18 residues long. V trimming: 0 bases; J trimming: 4 bases; junction bases outside the gene matches: 7. Germline V lookup: CDR1 MNHNS, CDR2 SASEGT. The CDR3 DNA reads as TGTGCCAGCAGTGAAGCTTCCGGACTAGCGGGAGTGGCAGATACGCAGTATTTT. Its translation: CASSEASGLAGVADTQYF.

Many counts were recorded for this clonotype. The CDR3 DNA is TGTGCCATCAGTGAGTCGATCGGGACCAGCGGGAGGACGAATGAGCAGTTCTTC. Its protein product is CAISESIGTSGRTNEQFF. The chain is built from TRBV10-3 and TRBJ2-1; 9 positions agree with TRBD2. With 0 bases clipped from V and 7 bases from J, the junction kept 13 bases outside the gene matches. The germline CDR1 and CDR2 sequences are ENHRY and SYGVKD. This CDR3 spans 18 amino acids.

This clonotype was observed many times. The V gene is TRBV6-5, the J gene TRBJ1-1; TRBD1 is a possible D gene (5 bases). Between the trimmed V and J ends, which lost 6 bases and 4 bases, there was a span of 24 bases. Germline V CDR1 and CDR2: MNHEY, SVGAGI. This CDR3 is 17 amino acids long. CDR3 nucleotides: TGTGCCAGCAGCTCTCCCGGTGGAGTTATTCAGGGCACTGAAGCTTTCTTT. It encodes CASSSPGGVIQGTEAFF.

This clonotype appeared many times. V and J are TRBV12-3 or TRBV12-4 and TRBJ1-3, with D hard to call. The V end lost 3 bases, the J end lost 2 bases, and 2 bases lay between the germline ends. The CDR3 has 12 residues. Here the CDR3 reads CASSFAGNTIYF. CDR3 sequence (DNA): TGTGCCAGCAGTTTTGCTGGAAACACCATATATTTT.

This clonotype was counted ten times or more. The chain links TRBV15 to TRBJ2-3, with TRBD1 matching over 8 bases. There are 13 residues in the CDR3. Germline V CDR1 and CDR2: LNHNV, YYDKDF (reference sequence). V lost 6 bases and J lost 4; bases outside the gene matches: 3. Here the CDR3 DNA reads TGTGCCACCAGTACACAGGGGGCAGATACGCAGTATTTT. Protein sequence: CATSTQGADTQYF.

This clonotype was detected ten times or more. V gene TRBV20-1 combines with J gene TRBJ1-5, with 7 bases that match TRBD1. Germline V gene sequence: CDR1 DFQATT, CDR2 SNEGSKA (reference sequence). This CDR3 spans 14 amino acids. After removal of 3 bases from V and 6 bases from J, the junction contained 8 bases not matched to a gene. The CDR3 region is CSASSAGGSQPQHF. CDR3 coding DNA: TGCAGTGCTAGTTCGGCAGGGGGGAGTCAGCCCCAGCATTTT.

Ten or more counts support this clonotype. The gene calls are TRBV5-1 and TRBJ2-3, with 9 bases fitting TRBD1. Per germline, CDR1 SGHRS and CDR2 YFSETQ. V was clipped by 3 bases and J by 2 bases; unmatched bases: 10. The CDR3 totals 17 residues. CDR3 nucleotides: TGCGCCAGCAGCTCCACAGGGGGCATGATCCCCACAGATACGCAGTATTTT. Translated, it gives CASSSTGGMIPTDTQYF.

This clonotype has ten or more counts. The V call is TRBV6-5, the J call TRBJ2-3; 16 bases align to TRBD2. The CDR3 spans 18 residues. J was trimmed by 0 bases and V by 6 bases; bases with no gene match: 6. Germline V lookup: CDR1 MNHEY, CDR2 SVGAGI. For the CDR3, the DNA is TGTGCCAGCAGGGGACTAGCGGGAGGGCAAGGGAGCACAGATACGCAGTATTTT. Translating it yields CASRGLAGGQGSTDTQYF.

This clonotype was recorded at least ten times. The J gene is TRBJ2-6, the V gene TRBV5-5; D not resolved. Germline CDR1 reads SGHKS; CDR2 reads YYEKEE (reference sequence). V shed 4 bases and J shed 1 base, with 6 bases lying between them. The CDR3 spans 14 residues. DNA of the CDR3: TGTGCCAGCAGCGCCGAATCTGGGGCCAACGTCCTGACTTTC. The encoded protein is CASSAESGANVLTF.

This clonotype has a count of ten or more. This sequence joins TRBV20-1 and TRBJ1-3; no firm D call. CDR3 length: 16 amino acids. Looked up from germline, CDR1 is DFQATT and CDR2 is SNEGSKA (reference sequence). Trimming removed 5 bases from V and 0 bases from J, with 17 bases in between. CDR3 in amino acids: CSAWGGRSLSGNTIYF. CDR3 nucleotide sequence: TGCAGTGCTTGGGGTGGCCGATCTCTCTCTGGAAACACCATATATTTT.

This clonotype qualifies as medium-sized. This chain uses TRBV20-1 with TRBJ2-3, with 12 nucleotides matching TRBD2. Germline CDR1 reads DFQATT; CDR2 reads SNEGSKA (reference sequence). Trimming cost V 3 bases and J 0 bases; bases outside gene matches: 7. The CDR3 is 17 amino acids. The CDR3 reads CSASRTSGTLSTDTQYF. The CDR3 DNA reads as TGCAGTGCTAGCAGGACTAGCGGGACCCTGAGCACAGATACGCAGTATTTT.

This sequence joins TRBV7-9 and TRBJ2-1, with 8 bases lining up with TRBD2. Trimming cost V 7 bases and J 5 bases; bases outside gene matches: 10. Germline V lookup: CDR1 SEHNR, CDR2 FQNEAQ (reference sequence). The CDR3 consists of 15 residues. The CDR3 DNA reads as TGTGCCAGCATTCAAAGCGGGAGTCTGGACAATGAGCAGTTCTTC. This sequence encodes CASIQSGSLDNEQFF.

This clonotype came up many times. The genes are TRBV10-3 and TRBJ2-2; D is unresolved. Trimming removed 6 bases at V and 7 bases at J, with 12 bases between. The CDR3 is 13 amino acids. CDR1 is ENHRY and CDR2 is SYGVKD in the germline V gene. CDR3 coding DNA: TGTGCCATCAGAGACACCTTGGGCGGGGAGCTGTTTTTT. Translating it yields CAIRDTLGGELFF.

This clonotype showed up many times. The chain couples TRBV27 to TRBJ2-1; TRBD1 agrees at 8 bases. Trimming removed 6 bases from V and 9 bases from J; junction bases left unmatched: 16. The CDR3 extends over 16 amino acids. Germline CDR1 and CDR2: MNHEY and SMNVEV (reference sequence). This CDR3 reads CASRPGPGTGTGEQFF. In DNA form, the CDR3 reads TGTGCCAGCAGACCTGGTCCCGGGACAGGAACCGGTGAGCAGTTCTTC.

This clonotype was counted ten times or more. V is TRBV29-1 and J is TRBJ2-1; D call uncertain. Between the trimmed V and J ends, which lost 3 bases and 0 bases, there was a span of 18 bases. This CDR3 comprises 17 residues. The V gene's germline CDR1 is SQVTM and CDR2 ANQGSEA. The CDR3 sequence is CSVDAFWKPSSYNEQFF. CDR3 DNA sequence: TGCAGCGTTGATGCGTTCTGGAAGCCTAGCTCCTACAATGAGCAGTTCTTC.

This clonotype has ten or more counts. The chain uses TRBV19 and TRBJ2-7, with D perhaps TRBD1 or TRBD2 (7 bases each). Germline V lookup: CDR1 LNHDA, CDR2 SQIVND (reference sequence). The V and J ends lost 8 bases and 4 bases respectively, with 18 bases between them. The CDR3 runs 14 residues. The CDR3 protein is CASAGGAERYEQYF. The CDR3 DNA reads as TGTGCCAGTGCAGGGGGGGCGGAAAGATACGAGCAGTACTTC.

In this sample, this clonotype turned up many times. This chain uses TRBV24-1 with TRBJ2-2; the D gene is possibly TRBD1 (6 bases). The germline V gene has CDR1 KGHDR and CDR2 SFDVKD. Trimming pared 4 bases from V and 0 bases from J, leaving 14 bases between. The CDR3 is 17 amino acids. DNA of the CDR3: TGTGCCACCAGTGACTATTGGGCAGGGGCGAACACCGGGGAGCTGTTTTTT. This encodes CATSDYWAGANTGELFF.